These 12 T cell receptor beta chains came from one sample sequenced in a study of T cell responses to AZD1222 COVID-19 vaccine (dated by TCRdb to the early 2020s). The library relied on the immunoSEQ multiplex PCR assay. This is the immuneACCESS table as TCRdb keeps it, with only in-frame sequences that have V and J called. A part of the clones is gone; compared with another copy, unresolved V genes explain less than half, and the rest is unexplained. The sample table shows some 130,000 clones, and around four fifths are seen once. The ten biggest clones cover about 4% of the sample. Reading the label with the study, this specimen's time point is: baseline before first vaccination. This sample comprised peripheral blood, obtained on day 0 of AZD1222 vaccination. Source of these receptors: an adult in good health.

This chain joins TRBV6-6 and TRBJ1-6; 7 positions match TRBD1. After removal of 9 bases from V and 7 bases from J, the junction contained 9 bases not matched to a gene. This CDR3 contains 14 residues. Germline-derived CDR1 and CDR2 are MNHNY and SVGAGI (reference sequence). In DNA form, the CDR3 reads TGTGCCAGTTCCAACTTACAGGGGAATTCACCCCTCCACTTT. Translation: CASSNLQGNSPLHF.

The rearrangement joins TRBV4-1 to TRBJ1-1; D remains unclear. With 0 bases removed from V and 0 bases from J, the gap between germline ends came to 8 bases. Germline lookup yields CDR1 MGHRA and CDR2 YSYEKL. This CDR3 is 15 amino acids long. The CDR3 loop is CASSQEWQMNTEAFF. Here the CDR3 DNA reads TGCGCCAGCAGCCAAGAATGGCAGATGAACACTGAAGCTTTCTTT.

The chain employs TRBV6-6 and TRBJ2-1; D is perhaps TRBD1 or TRBD2 (5 bases each). Per germline, CDR1 MNHNY and CDR2 SVGAGI (reference sequence). This CDR3 spans 15 amino acids. The V and J ends lost 0 bases and 5 bases respectively, with 11 bases between them. CDR3 in amino acids: CASSYSRGANNEQFF. CDR3 sequence (DNA): TGTGCCAGCAGTTACTCGAGGGGAGCTAACAATGAGCAGTTCTTC.

The rearrangement joins TRBV7-8 to TRBJ1-1; D is perhaps TRBD1 (5 bases). Germline V CDR1 and CDR2: SGHVS, FQNEAQ. This CDR3 comprises 15 residues. The ends were cut back, 2 bases at V and 3 bases at J, with 13 bases in the middle. CDR3 residues: CASSLSQVGHTEAFF. Here the CDR3 DNA reads TGTGCCAGCAGCTTAAGCCAGGTGGGGCACACTGAAGCTTTCTTT.

The chain employs TRBV24-1 and TRBJ2-1; 10 bases are shared with TRBD1. With V trimmed by 9 bases and J by 5 bases, 12 bases remained unmatched. This CDR3 comprises 16 residues. CDR1 and CDR2 (germline): KGHDR, SFDVKD. Written as DNA, the CDR3 is TGTGCCACCGGCTCGGACAGGGGGGTGAAGGACAATGAGCAGTTCTTC. This encodes CATGSDRGVKDNEQFF.

The chain employs TRBV6-1 and TRBJ1-1, with D possibly TRBD1 on 6 matching bases. CDR3 length: 16 amino acids. The germline gives CDR1 MNHNS, CDR2 SASEGT. V was trimmed by 4 bases and J by 4 bases, leaving 19 bases between them. CDR3 sequence: CASSATNRAQFTEAFF. The CDR3 region has the DNA TGTGCCAGCAGTGCGACGAACAGGGCCCAATTCACTGAAGCTTTCTTT.

The V gene is TRBV7-9, the J gene TRBJ1-1; 8 bases are shared with TRBD1. The trim removed 5 bases at V and 6 bases at J, leaving 11 bases unmatched. The CDR3 runs 15 residues. In germline, CDR1 is SEHNR, CDR2 FQNEAQ (reference sequence). The CDR3 DNA follows: TGTGCCAGCAGCCCTGGACAGGGTGAGAGAGCTGAAGCTTTCTTT. This codes for CASSPGQGERAEAFF.

V and J are TRBV5-1 and TRBJ1-2; 10 positions agree with TRBD1. Trimming removed 4 bases from V and 4 bases from J; junction bases left unmatched: 7. This CDR3 is built from 15 residues. CDR1 is SGHRS and CDR2 is YFSETQ in the germline V gene. DNA of the CDR3: TGCGCCAGCAGCCCCCCCGGGACAGGGGTCTATGGCTACACCTTC. Translation gives CASSPPGTGVYGYTF.

This chain connects TRBV30 to TRBJ1-6, with unresolved D. The CDR3 is made up of 16 amino acids. Between the trimmed V and J ends, which lost 4 bases and 2 bases, there was a span of 15 bases. CDR1 is GTSNPN and CDR2 is SVGIG in the germline V gene (reference sequence). CDR3 DNA: TGTGCCTGGACAACCTCTCAAGGCCCCTATAATTCACCCCTCCACTTT. It specifies CAWTTSQGPYNSPLHF.

The CDR3 nucleotides are TGTGCCAGCAGGAGACGGGACAGCTCCTATAATTCACCCCTCCACTTT. Translated, it gives CASRRRDSSYNSPLHF. The chain uses TRBV3-1 (or the pseudogene TRBV3-2) and TRBJ1-6, with 7 bases aligning to TRBD1. Germline trimming cut 6 bases from V and 0 bases from J; bases unmatched to any gene: 5. This CDR3 comprises 16 residues. CDR1 and CDR2 from the germline V gene are LGHDT and YNNKEL (reference sequence).

This rearrangement joins TRBV5-1 to TRBJ1-1; maybe TRBD1 (5 bases). This CDR3 is built from 15 residues. The V gene's germline CDR1 is SGHRS and CDR2 YFSETQ. The V end was cut by 4 bases, the J end by 5 bases, with 18 bases between. The CDR3 DNA reads as TGCGCCAGCAGCGGGGGGAGGGCGAGGGAAACTGAAGCTTTCTTT. Protein product: CASSGGRARETEAFF. The full variable domain, its missing parts supplied by reference TRBV5-1 and TRBJ1-1, is KAGVTQTPRYLIKTRGQQVTLSCSPISGHRSVSWYQQTPGQGLQFLFEYFSETQRNKGNFPGRFSGRQFSNSRSEMNVSTLELGDSALYLCASSGGRARETEAFFGQGTRLTVV.

J is TRBJ2-5 and V is TRBV9, with D unresolved. Per the germline V gene, CDR1 is SGDLS and CDR2 is YYNGEE. V dropped 0 bases and J dropped 3 bases, with 9 bases sitting between them. The CDR3 totals 14 residues. The CDR3 DNA reads as TGTGCCAGCAGCGTAGCTCTTGGGAAAGAGACCCAGTACTTC. Amino acid sequence: CASSVALGKETQYF.